The next 21 T cell receptor beta chains were all read from a single sample in a study of regulatory T cells in long-lasting Graves disease. Through Arm-PCR of CDR3 regions and iRepertoire HTBI primers, TCR beta libraries were built. TCRdb recomputed calls from the multiplex PCR reads with MiXCR, one row per CDR3 protein. The sample records 390,000 or so distinct CDR3 sequences, about 23% being singletons. Time point: persistent/refractory GD, antithyroid drugs over 5 years with positive TRAb. Making the TCR library involved RNA that had been extracted from PBMCs. Here the sequenced sample was peripheral blood mononuclear cells (PBMCs), taken when the disease was refractory, from a patient treated with antithyroid drugs. These receptors were taken from a middle-aged woman with Graves disease.

In its sample, this clonotype was seen many times. The chain links TRBV12-3 or TRBV12-4 to TRBJ1-5, with 8 bases fitting TRBD1. Trimming removed 6 bases from V and 5 bases from J; junction bases left unmatched: 6. The CDR3 length is 14 residues. CDR3 protein: CASSRTGIDQPQHF. The CDR3 DNA follows: TGTGCCAGCAGCAGGACAGGGATCGATCAGCCCCAGCATTTT.

This rearrangement joins TRBV12-3 or TRBV12-4 to TRBJ2-7, with 9 bases identical to TRBD2. The trim removed 4 bases at V and 0 bases at J, leaving 1 base unmatched. The CDR3 loop spans 14 amino acids. CDR3 residues: CASSSSGTSYEQYF. The CDR3, as DNA: TGTGCCAGCAGTTCTAGCGGGACCTCCTACGAGCAGTACTTC.

The gene calls are TRBV6-5 and TRBJ2-3, with TRBD2 as a possible D gene (6 bases). The CDR3 runs 16 residues. Trimming took off 0 bases at V and 0 bases at J, with 10 bases between the two ends. Germline CDR1 MNHEY, CDR2 SVGAGI. The CDR3 protein is CASSYSVGSSTDTQYF. The CDR3 coding sequence is TGTGCCAGCAGTTACTCCGTCGGGAGTAGCACAGATACGCAGTATTTT.

This clonotype has more than one count but fewer than ten. This chain connects TRBV9 to TRBJ1-1; 7 positions match TRBD1. V shed 2 bases, J shed 3 bases, and the junction held 4 bases outside the gene matches. Germline CDR1 reads SGDLS; CDR2 reads YYNGEE. The CDR3 covers 14 residues. This CDR3 is CASSVTGRDTEAFF. DNA for the CDR3: TGTGCCAGCAGCGTGACAGGGAGAGACACTGAAGCTTTCTTT.

Ten or more counts support this clonotype. The chain links TRBV19 to TRBJ1-1; D perhaps matches TRBD1 (5 bases). The CDR3 has 12 amino acids. CDR1 is LNHDA, CDR2 SQIVND, per germline (reference sequence). The V end lost 9 bases, the J end lost 0 bases, and 8 bases lay between the germline ends. CDR3 nucleotides: TGTGCCAGCAGGGCAGTGAACACTGAAGCTTTCTTT. Translation: CASRAVNTEAFF.

This clonotype was recorded once. The CDR3 bases are TGTGCCAGCAGCCAGGTGTATACGCAGTATTTT. As protein: CASSQVYTQYF. The J gene is TRBJ2-3, the V gene TRBV14; D call uncertain. The V end lost 3 bases, the J end lost 7 bases, and 5 bases lay between the germline ends. Germline loops: CDR1 SGHDN, CDR2 FVKESK. The CDR3 loop spans 11 amino acids. The full variable domain, completed using reference TRBV14 and TRBJ2-3, is EAGVTQFPSHSVIEKGQTVTLRCDPISGHDNLYWYRRVMGKEIKFLLHFVKESKQDESGMPNNRFLAERTGGTYSTLKVQPAELEDSGVYFCASSQVYTQYFGPGTRLTVL.

This clonotype was observed at least ten times. The CDR3, as DNA: TGTGCCAGCAGCTTCACGGGACTAGCGGCCTACAATGAGCAGTTCTTC. Translated, it gives CASSFTGLAAYNEQFF. The chain recombines TRBV7-6 with TRBJ2-1; 11 bases match TRBD2. V lost 3 bases and J lost 2; bases outside the gene matches: 3. The CDR3 length is 16 residues. Germline CDR1 SGHVS, CDR2 FNYEAQ.

This clonotype was seen ten or more times. An end of the junction differs from the germline gene, which may be a read error. The chain employs TRBV5-1 and TRBJ1-5; unclear D gene. The length of the CDR3 is 15 residues. The germline V gene has CDR1 SGHRS and CDR2 YFSETQ. CDR3 residues: CASSLEGGGNQPQHF. The CDR3 bases are TGTGCCAGCAGTTTAGAGGGCGGTGGCAATCAGCCCCAGCATTTT.

The chain recombines TRBV29-1 with TRBJ2-3; D is uncertain. The germline gives CDR1 SQVTM, CDR2 ANQGSEA. V shed 3 bases and J shed 3 bases, with 7 bases lying between them. The CDR3 sequence is 12 residues long. The DNA for the CDR3 is TGCAGCGTTGAGCCACGTACAGATACGCAGTATTTT. It translates to CSVEPRTDTQYF.

In this sample, this clonotype turned up many times. The chain combines TRBV9 with TRBJ2-7; weak D call: TRBD2 (5 bases). Germline-derived CDR1 and CDR2 are SGDLS and YYNGEE. V dropped 0 bases and J dropped 2 bases, with 9 bases sitting between them. The CDR3 is 14 amino acids. The CDR3 is CASSVGGRTYEQYF. In DNA, the CDR3 is TGTGCCAGCAGCGTAGGCGGGCGGACCTACGAGCAGTACTTC.

The rearrangement uses TRBV25-1 and TRBJ2-2, with TRBD1 identical over 11 bases. The CDR3 spans 15 residues. Germline V gene sequence: CDR1 MGHDK, CDR2 SYGVNS. Germline trimming cut 3 bases from V and 6 bases from J; bases unmatched to any gene: 3. The CDR3 region has the DNA TGTGCCAGCAGTGAGCTGGGACAGGGGGCCGGGGAGCTGTTTTTT. This sequence encodes CASSELGQGAGELFF.

There are many counts of this clonotype. The chain combines TRBV28 with TRBJ2-2; D unresolved. The CDR3 contains 13 residues. The germline gives CDR1 MDHEN, CDR2 SYDVKM. V was pared by 6 bases and J by 4 bases, with 9 bases between. The CDR3 sequence: CASRLLSTGELFF. DNA of the CDR3: TGTGCCAGCAGACTACTCAGCACCGGGGAGCTGTTTTTT.

This clonotype appeared many times. The chain uses TRBV2 and TRBJ2-5, with D possibly matching TRBD1 (6 bases). This CDR3 comprises 17 residues. Trimming pared 8 bases from V and 1 base from J, leaving 23 bases between. In germline, CDR1 is SNHLY, CDR2 FYNNEI. The CDR3 reads CASCPGHPAFPQETQYF. The CDR3 DNA is TGTGCCAGCTGCCCGGGACACCCGGCATTTCCCCAAGAGACCCAGTACTTC. The variable domain in full, with the rest retrieved from reference TRBV2 and TRBJ2-5, is EPEVTQTPSHQVTQMGQEVILRCVPISNHLYFYWYRQILGQKVEFLVSFYNNEISEKSEIFDDQFSVERPDGSNFTLKIRSTKLEDSAMYFCASCPGHPAFPQETQYFGPGTRLLVL.

The chain uses TRBV7-9 and TRBJ1-2, with 8 bases lining up with TRBD1. This CDR3 comprises 16 residues. Trimming removed 5 bases from V and 4 bases from J; junction bases left unmatched: 12. The germline gives CDR1 SEHNR, CDR2 FQNEAQ (reference sequence). The chain's CDR3 is CASSLGGLDRVYGYTF. The CDR3 nucleotides are TGTGCCAGCAGCCTTGGCGGGTTGGACAGGGTCTATGGCTACACCTTC.

In this sample, this clonotype turned up many times. J is TRBJ2-7 and V is TRBV28, with 7 bases fitting TRBD1. This CDR3 has 13 residues. Losses at the gene ends were 6 bases for V and 2 bases for J; bases not matched to a gene: 4. Germline-derived CDR1 and CDR2 are MDHEN and SYDVKM. CDR3: CASSHRGPYEQYF. The CDR3, as DNA: TGTGCCAGCAGCCACAGGGGCCCCTACGAGCAGTACTTC.

This clonotype was counted a single time. This chain links TRBV2 with TRBJ1-5; D is ambiguous. Germline CDR1 is SNHLY and CDR2 is FYNNEI. V shed 6 bases and J shed 6 bases, with 9 bases lying between them. The CDR3 sequence is 12 residues long. The CDR3 protein is CASRGVSQPQHF. The CDR3 DNA follows: TGTGCCAGCAGGGGAGTGAGTCAGCCCCAGCATTTT.

There are many counts of this clonotype. V gene TRBV27 combines with J gene TRBJ1-6; D is ambiguous. CDR1 and CDR2 from the germline V gene are MNHEY and SMNVEV (reference sequence). V was trimmed by 4 bases and J by 8 bases, leaving 6 bases between them. The CDR3 spans 12 residues. The DNA of the CDR3 is TGTGCCAGCAGTTGGCGAGATTCACCCCTCCACTTT. Translating gives CASSWRDSPLHF.

The chain links TRBV11-2 to TRBJ2-7; TRBD2 agrees at 14 bases. Germline trimming cut 5 bases from V and 0 bases from J; bases unmatched to any gene: 6. This CDR3 has 17 amino acids. Germline V gives CDR1 SGHAT, CDR2 FQNNGV. CDR3 coding DNA: TGTGCCAGCAGCCGAGGGACTAGCGGGGGCCTCTCCTACGAGCAGTACTTC. It encodes CASSRGTSGGLSYEQYF.

The table lists this clonotype with many counts. The chain joins TRBV28 to TRBJ2-5; D might be TRBD2 (5 bases). CDR3 length: 13 residues. V lost 7 bases and J 2 bases, leaving 11 bases between the germline ends. The germline gives CDR1 MDHEN, CDR2 SYDVKM. CDR3 DNA: TGTGCCAGCATGAGGACTGTACAAGAGACCCAGTACTTC. It codes for CASMRTVQETQYF.

This clonotype was seen repeatedly, ten times or more. The V and J genes are TRBV15 and TRBJ1-4, with TRBD1 as a possible D gene (5 bases). The V gene lost 0 bases and the J gene lost 6 bases, with 14 bases spanning the gap. CDR1 is LNHNV and CDR2 is YYDKDF in the germline V gene (reference sequence). The CDR3 totals 16 residues. CDR3 region: CATSRDGGTADEKLFF. In DNA form, the CDR3 reads TGTGCCACCAGCAGAGATGGGGGAACGGCCGATGAAAAACTGTTTTTT.

The table lists this clonotype with many counts. The V and J genes are TRBV5-6 and TRBJ1-1; D is ambiguous. This CDR3 spans 11 amino acids. Per the germline V gene, CDR1 is SGHDT and CDR2 is YYEEEE. Trimming pared 2 bases from V and 8 bases from J, leaving 7 bases between. Here the CDR3 reads CASSFRVEAFF. CDR3 nucleotide sequence: TGTGCCAGCAGCTTTAGAGTGGAAGCTTTCTTT.